This TCR beta chain was captured by sequencing in a study of PD-L1 blockade in urothelial cancer. Overall study results and limits: Durable benefit was linked to greater 3-week expansion of tumor-associated blood clones.

The data were produced by immunoSEQ multiplex PCR, yet TCRdb's version contains in-frame clones alone and is incomplete. The sample contains tens of thousands of clones, roughly 90% of which appear only once. This CDR3 is built from 14 residues. Trimming removed 3 bases from V and 2 bases from J; junction bases left unmatched: 2. In germline, CDR1 is LNHDA, CDR2 SQIVND (reference sequence). About this clone itself: The antigen is not known.

Source: PBMCs, taken around atezolizumab (anti-PD-L1) treatment. The rearrangement links TRBV19 to TRBJ1-2; 8 nucleotides agree with TRBD1. The clonotype comes from a man aged 55 to 70 with urothelial cancer. DNA of the CDR3: TGTGCCAGTAGTATTCCAGGGGGCAACTATGGCTACACCTTC. Its translation: CASSIPGGNYGYTF.